This TCR beta chain was found in a study of technical replicates of blood from a few donors. This clone was detected a few times. The CDR3 totals 14 residues. The V gene end was trimmed by 6 bases and the J gene end by 0 bases; junction bases not matched to a gene: 4. Germline CDR1 and CDR2: MRHNA and SNTAGT. Using immunoSEQ multiplex PCR, the repertoire was profiled, and TCRdb retains in-frame clones only, with some absent. The sample gives 60,000 to 65,000 clones, approximately 84% of which show up once; 4.5% to 5.5% is in the top ten. This clonotype was sampled from a human donor in good health. Some clones in this sample may be carry-over from other donors' samples. Sequenced: PBMCs. The chain recombines TRBV6-4 with TRBJ2-7, with TRBD2 identical over 8 bases. CDR3 loop: CASRSGLVSYEQYF. The CDR3 bases are TGTGCCAGCAGATCGGGACTAGTCTCCTACGAGCAGTACTTC.